The clone carrying this T cell receptor (beta chain) came up a few times. What it binds is unknown. The data originate from a study of beta chain features in type 1 diabetes. Sequencing targeted expressed TCRB transcripts, as all isolated RNA had been reverse transcribed. Data came from immunoSEQ multiplex PCR; TCRdb stores just in-frame clones and leaves some out. Of under 200,000 clones in the sample, less than 9.5% are singletons; the top ten hold about 2.1%. The length of the CDR3 is 16 residues. Germline CDR1 and CDR2: SNHLY and FYNNEI. Germline trimming cut 0 bases from V and 7 bases from J; bases unmatched to any gene: 10. General study results and limits: In these data, an HLA type influence on TCRB rearrangement remained unresolved.

The origin of this receptor is a young woman in good health. The V and J genes are TRBV2 and TRBJ1-2; TRBD1 agrees at 8 bases. Sequences were obtained from central memory CD4+ T cells from blood. In DNA form, the CDR3 reads TGTGCCAGCAGTGAAGCCAGGGTCCAGGGGGCAACTGGCTACACCTTC. This codes for CASSEARVQGATGYTF.